This T cell receptor (beta chain) was profiled in a study of blood T cell repertoires in COVID-19. Study information: The United States, Italy and Spain were the sources of the acute and convalescent COVID-19 samples. PBMCs, B-cell-depleted T cells, or T cells provided the cDNA or gDNA that made up the material.

Original methodology: Amplifying reference gene primers gave estimates of nucleated cell counts. Method: immunoSEQ multiplex PCR; TCRdb's copy keeps in-frame clones and lacks some. The V and J calls and clone size were taken over from that table, and D and trimming were inferred from the DNA. The top ten hold about 8.5% of the sample, which has fewer than 300,000 clones, roughly 90% seen once. Input material: peripheral blood. The receptor was derived from a man aged 18 to 30 with active or convalescent COVID-19.

The CDR3 spells CASSQTGQGPGYEQYF. In DNA, the CDR3 is TGCGCCAGCAGCCAAACGGGACAGGGGCCCGGGTACGAGCAGTACTTC. The chain combines TRBV4-3 with TRBJ2-7; 10 nucleotides line up with TRBD1. This CDR3 has 16 amino acids. Germline CDR1 and CDR2: LGHNA and YSLEER. With V trimmed by 2 bases and J by 4 bases, 8 bases remained unmatched.